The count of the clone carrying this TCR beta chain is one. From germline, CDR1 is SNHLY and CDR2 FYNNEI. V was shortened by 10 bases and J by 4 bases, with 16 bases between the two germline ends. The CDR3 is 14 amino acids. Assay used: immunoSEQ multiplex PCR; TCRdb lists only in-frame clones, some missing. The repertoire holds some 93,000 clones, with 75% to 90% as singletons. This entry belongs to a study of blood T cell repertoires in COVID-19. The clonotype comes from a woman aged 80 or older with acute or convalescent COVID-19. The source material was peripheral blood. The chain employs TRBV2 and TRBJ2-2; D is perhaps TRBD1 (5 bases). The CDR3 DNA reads TGTGCCACCCTGGACCCAGGGCGCACCGGGGAGCTGTTTTTT. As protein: CATLDPGRTGELFF.